A selection of T cell receptor beta chains follows, all from one sample in a study of siplizumab effects on memory and regulatory T cells. Produced via immunoSEQ multiplex PCR; TCRdb's table is partial and in-frame only. The sample yields some 110,000 clones, about 94% seen once. Material: non-Treg CD4+ T cells sorted from blood. The origin of the receptors is a human donor in good health. Both conserved end residues are part of each CDR3. The order of the fields is D gene, V gene, J gene, clone size, CDR3 protein, CDR3 DNA. D genes are given only for firm matches. Expanded clones are given a class, and other clones once, few, many or no size at all.

D gene: -
V gene: TRBV5-1
J gene: TRBJ2-7
clone size: -
CDR3 protein: CASSLLTISNEQYF
CDR3 DNA: TGCGCCAGCAGCCTCCTGACAATCTCCAACGAGCAGTACTTC

D gene: TRBD1
V gene: TRBV6-1
J gene: TRBJ1-6
clone size: -
CDR3 protein: CASRDRAGSPLHF
CDR3 DNA: TGTGCCAGCAGGGACAGGGCCGGGTCCCCCCTCCACTTT

D gene: -
V gene: TRBV14
J gene: TRBJ1-2
clone size: few
CDR3 protein: CASSQDRGVGGYTF
CDR3 DNA: TGTGCCAGCAGCCAAGATCGTGGGGTCGGGGGCTACACCTTC

D gene: -
V gene: TRBV2
J gene: TRBJ1-3
clone size: -
CDR3 protein: CASRAGSSNTIYF
CDR3 DNA: TGTGCCAGCAGAGCAGGGTCGAGTAACACCATATATTTT

D gene: -
V gene: TRBV10-3
J gene: TRBJ2-5
clone size: -
CDR3 protein: CAIALGGSRGETQYF
CDR3 DNA: TGTGCCATCGCCCTAGGGGGGTCAAGGGGAGAGACCCAGTACTTC

D gene: -
V gene: TRBV19
J gene: TRBJ2-7
clone size: once
CDR3 protein: CASSIDLMKAEPYEQYF
CDR3 DNA: TGTGCCAGTAGTATAGATCTGATGAAGGCTGAGCCCTACGAGCAGTACTTC

D gene: -
V gene: TRBV7-9
J gene: TRBJ1-1
clone size: -
CDR3 protein: CASSLAEASNTEAFF
CDR3 DNA: TGTGCCAGCAGCTTAGCCGAGGCCTCGAACACTGAAGCTTTCTTT

D gene: -
V gene: TRBV13
J gene: TRBJ1-2
clone size: -
CDR3 protein: CASSSLKAGYTF
CDR3 DNA: TGTGCCAGCAGCTCTTTGAAGGCCGGCTACACCTTC

D gene: TRBD1
V gene: TRBV5-1
J gene: TRBJ2-1
clone size: -
CDR3 protein: CASTEDRVGNEQFF
CDR3 DNA: TGCGCCAGCACAGAGGACAGGGTTGGGAATGAGCAGTTCTTC

D gene: TRBD2
V gene: TRBV11-3
J gene: TRBJ2-5
clone size: -
CDR3 protein: CASSKTSGRLETQYF
CDR3 DNA: TGTGCCAGCAGTAAGACTAGCGGGAGACTAGAGACCCAGTACTTC

D gene: -
V gene: TRBV6-6
J gene: TRBJ2-7
clone size: once
CDR3 protein: CASSYSPTYEQYF
CDR3 DNA: TGTGCCAGCAGTTACTCACCGACCTACGAGCAGTACTTC

D gene: -
V gene: TRBV6-5
J gene: TRBJ1-3
clone size: -
CDR3 protein: CASSGGSGNTIYF
CDR3 DNA: TGTGCCAGCAGTGGAGGCTCTGGAAACACCATATATTTT

D gene: -
V gene: TRBV27
J gene: TRBJ1-5
clone size: -
CDR3 protein: CASSLGLGGTVNQPQHF
CDR3 DNA: TGTGCCAGCAGCCTAGGGTTGGGAGGAACCGTTAATCAGCCCCAGCATTTT

D gene: TRBD2
V gene: TRBV7-8
J gene: TRBJ2-2
clone size: -
CDR3 protein: CASSTRLAGGTGGELFF
CDR3 DNA: TGTGCCAGCAGCACTCGACTAGCGGGGGGAACGGGCGGGGAGCTGTTTTTT

D gene: -
V gene: TRBV7-2
J gene: TRBJ2-3
clone size: -
CDR3 protein: CASSLARLTYGTQYF
CDR3 DNA: TGTGCCAGCAGCTTAGCGAGGCTGACCTACGGTACGCAGTATTTT

D gene: TRBD1
V gene: TRBV19
J gene: TRBJ1-2
clone size: -
CDR3 protein: CASAPDRGYGYTF
CDR3 DNA: TGTGCCAGTGCCCCGGACAGGGGCTATGGCTACACCTTC

D gene: -
V gene: TRBV30
J gene: TRBJ2-5
clone size: -
CDR3 protein: CAWQRGPQETQYF
CDR3 DNA: TGTGCCTGGCAACGGGGCCCTCAAGAGACCCAGTACTTC

D gene: TRBD2
V gene: TRBV30
J gene: TRBJ2-7
clone size: once
CDR3 protein: CACTSGDYEQYF
CDR3 DNA: TGTGCCTGCACTAGCGGAGACTACGAGCAGTACTTC

D gene: -
V gene: TRBV5-1
J gene: TRBJ2-5
clone size: -
CDR3 protein: CASSYGQNQETQYF
CDR3 DNA: TGCGCCAGCAGCTACGGACAGAACCAAGAGACCCAGTACTTC

D gene: TRBD1
V gene: TRBV4-1
J gene: TRBJ1-2
clone size: once
CDR3 protein: CASSPAARGGDGYTF
CDR3 DNA: TGCGCCAGCAGCCCGGCTGCCAGGGGGGGCGATGGCTACACCTTC

D gene: -
V gene: TRBV18
J gene: TRBJ1-1
clone size: -
CDR3 protein: CASSPREPNTEAFF
CDR3 DNA: TGTGCCAGCTCACCTCGGGAACCGAACACTGAAGCTTTCTTT

D gene: -
V gene: TRBV18
J gene: TRBJ1-2
clone size: -
CDR3 protein: CASSPRSQEGGYTF
CDR3 DNA: TGTGCCAGCTCACCACGGTCTCAGGAGGGAGGCTACACCTTC

D gene: TRBD2
V gene: TRBV5-4
J gene: TRBJ2-1
clone size: -
CDR3 protein: CASSPGGGGRKFYNEQFF
CDR3 DNA: TGTGCCAGCAGCCCTGGCGGCGGGGGACGAAAGTTCTACAATGAGCAGTTCTTC

D gene: -
V gene: TRBV6-5
J gene: TRBJ1-1
clone size: -
CDR3 protein: CASSNQGITAFF
CDR3 DNA: TGTGCCAGCAGTAATCAGGGGATTACCGCTTTCTTT